This T cell receptor (beta chain) was recovered during a study of cytomegalovirus exposure and HLA in healthy donors. The germline V gene has CDR1 ENHRY and CDR2 SYGVKD. CDR3 length: 12 amino acids. Between the trimmed V and J ends, which lost 10 bases and 8 bases, there was a span of 17 bases. Study-level findings and limits: 16,951 TCR beta sequences were associated with HLA alleles at 0.05 false discovery rate in a later analysis. Being productive about 90% or about 30% of the time was typical of most TCR beta V segments in an earlier analysis. One variant, a missense change in DCLRE1C, was linked in a later analysis to TCR beta V- and J-gene trimming. Excluded were some V segments that proved indistinguishable, including TRBV6-2 and TRBV6-3.

In the case of this clone: The antigen remains unidentified.

Both 60 Vbeta primers and 13 Jbeta primers went into the PCR. The protocol was immunoSEQ multiplex PCR, while the TCRdb copy is restricted to in-frame clones and leaves out a portion. The sample carries fewer than 130,000 clones, less than 80% recorded once. Specimen: PBMCs. The sequence was collected from a man aged 25-40 years in good health and CMV-seropositive. J is TRBJ1-2 and V is TRBV10-3, with D possibly matching TRBD1 (6 bases). As DNA, the CDR3 is TGTGCCAGCGCAGGACAGCTACCCGGCTACACCTTC. As protein: CASAGQLPGYTF.